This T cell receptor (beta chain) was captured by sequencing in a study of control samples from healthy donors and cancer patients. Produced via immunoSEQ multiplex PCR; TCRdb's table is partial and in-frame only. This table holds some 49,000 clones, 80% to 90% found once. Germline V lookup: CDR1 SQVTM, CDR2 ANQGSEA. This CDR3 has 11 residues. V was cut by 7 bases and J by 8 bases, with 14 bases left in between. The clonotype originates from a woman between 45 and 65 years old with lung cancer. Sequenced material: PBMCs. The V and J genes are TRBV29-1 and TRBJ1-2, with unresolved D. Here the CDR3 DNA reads TGCAGCGCCTTAGAGGTTTCAGGCTACACCTTC. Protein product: CSALEVSGYTF.